These T cell receptor beta chains were read from a single sample in a study of cytomegalovirus exposure and HLA in healthy donors. Data came from immunoSEQ multiplex PCR; TCRdb stores just in-frame clones and leaves some out. Altogether around 130,000 clones are present, roughly 80% being singletons, with the ten largest covering around 1.2%. Sample: PBMCs. The receptors were sampled from a girl aged 2-9 years in good health and CMV-seronegative. Both conserved end residues are part of each CDR3. A D gene is named only where the DNA matches it firmly. Not every row has a clone size; where given, it reads once, few, many or a size class.

.,TRBV27,TRBJ1-6,TRBD1,TGTGCCAGCAGACTACTAAGACAGGGCACTTCACCCCTCCACTTT,CASRLLRQGTSPLHF
.,TRBV30,TRBJ2-1,TRBD2,TGTGCCTGGAGTGTACTTAGCGGGGGTAAGCAGTTCTTC,CAWSVLSGGKQFF
.,TRBV6-4,TRBJ2-1,TRBD2,TGTGCCAGCAGTGATCTAGCGGGACAGTACAATGAGCAGTTCTTC,CASSDLAGQYNEQFF
.,TRBV28,TRBJ2-7,TRBD2,TGTGCCAGCAGTCTGTCGGGACTAGCGCTCCTCTTC,CASSLSGLALLF
few,TRBV4-3,TRBJ2-7,.,TGCGCCAGCAGCCGCGCAGGGGATTACGAGCAGTACTTC,CASSRAGDYEQYF
.,TRBV6-1,TRBJ1-1,.,TGTGCCAGCAGTGAGGTCGCAGGGACAAACACTGAAGCTTTCTTT,CASSEVAGTNTEAFF
.,TRBV5-1,TRBJ2-4,TRBD2,TGCGCCAGCAGCTTGTTATCCCGGGGGGACATTCAGTACTTC,CASSLLSRGDIQYF
few,TRBV6-4,TRBJ2-2,.,TGTGCCAGCAGTGCCAGAAACACCGGGGAGCTGTTTTTT,CASSARNTGELFF
few,TRBV27,TRBJ2-1,.,TGTGCCAGCAGTTTACGTGGGGGCTATGAGCAGTTCTTC,CASSLRGGYEQFF
.,TRBV27,TRBJ1-2,.,TGTGCCAGCAGTTTCCGGGGACTGAACTATGGCTACACCTTC,CASSFRGLNYGYTF
.,TRBV13,TRBJ2-7,TRBD2,TGTGCCAGCAGCCGCGGACTAGCCCATCGAAATCGGGACGAGCAGTACTTC,CASSRGLAHRNRDEQYF
.,TRBV28,TRBJ1-5,TRBD1,TGTGCCAGCAGAACAGGGGCGTCAGGCAATCAGCCCCAGCATTTT,CASRTGASGNQPQHF
.,TRBV29-1,TRBJ2-1,.,TGCAGCGGCAAACTAGGCGATGAGCAGTTCTTC,CSGKLGDEQFF
.,TRBV15,TRBJ1-1,.,TGTGCCACCAGCAAATGGGCAGGGAACACTGAAGCTTTCTTT,CATSKWAGNTEAFF
.,TRBV27,TRBJ2-2,.,TGTGCCAGCAGACCGCCTCGGGGGAGATCCGCCGGGGAGCTGTTTTTT,CASRPPRGRSAGELFF
.,TRBV7-3,TRBJ2-3,TRBD2,TGTGCCAGCAGCTTAATGGGCGGGGGGGCTGAGGATACGCAGTATTTT,CASSLMGGGAEDTQYF
.,TRBV7-9,TRBJ2-5,.,TGTGCCAGCAGCTTAATGGGCGAGGGAGTGCGGTGGAAGGAGACCCAGTACTTC,CASSLMGEGVRWKETQYF
.,TRBV25-1,TRBJ2-7,TRBD2,TGTGCCAGCAGTTTTACCACCGGGAGGGCCGCCTACGAGCAGTACTTC,CASSFTTGRAAYEQYF
.,TRBV9,TRBJ1-3,.,TGTGCCAGCAGCGTACAGGGTAGCTCTGGAAACACCATATATTTT,CASSVQGSSGNTIYF
.,TRBV9,TRBJ2-1,TRBD2,TGTGCCAGCAGCGTGACTAGCGGGAGCGTTGATGAGCAGTTCTTC,CASSVTSGSVDEQFF
.,TRBV19,TRBJ1-1,.,TGTGCCAGTAGCGATCAGGGAGGAACTGAAGCTTTCTTT,CASSDQGGTEAFF
.,TRBV5-5,TRBJ2-7,TRBD2,TGTGCCAGCAGCTCCGACACCCAACTAGCGGGAGTAGAATACGAGCAGTACTTC,CASSSDTQLAGVEYEQYF
.,TRBV6-4,TRBJ2-2,.,TGTGCCAGCAGTGCCACTAGTGAGGGCGGGGAGCTGTTTTTT,CASSATSEGGELFF
once,TRBV15,TRBJ1-2,TRBD1,TGTGCCGCCAGCAGACCCAGTACAGGGGATGGGCTTGGTGGCTACACCTTC,CAASRPSTGDGLGGYTF
.,TRBV7-3,TRBJ2-2,.,TGTGCCAGCAGCTCGACGGGGACCGGGGAGCTGTTTTTT,CASSSTGTGELFF
.,TRBV6-5,TRBJ2-7,TRBD2,TGTGCCGCGGGAGCCCCTAGCTACGAGCAGTACTTC,CAAGAPSYEQYF
once,TRBV7-7,TRBJ2-7,TRBD1,TGTGCTAGCAGCGCCATGACAGGGGGCGAGCAGTACTTC,CASSAMTGGEQYF
.,TRBV29-1,TRBJ1-1,.,TGCAGCGTTGATTGGGGTCAGGGTACTGAAGCTTTCTTT,CSVDWGQGTEAFF
.,TRBV14,TRBJ2-1,TRBD2,TGTGCCAGCAGCCTAAAGGGACTAGCCAGGAATGAGCAGTTCTTC,CASSLKGLARNEQFF
few,TRBV27,TRBJ1-1,.,TGTGCCAGCAGTTTATACGCCCGAGATTGGGACAAAGGGCGGGGGGGCACTGAAGCTTTCTTT,CASSLYARDWDKGRGGTEAFF
.,TRBV4-2,TRBJ2-2,TRBD1,TGTGCCAGCAGCCCGACGGAGGATAGGGGGCGCGGGGAGCTGTTTTTT,CASSPTEDRGRGELFF
.,TRBV5-1,TRBJ1-6,TRBD1,TGCGCCAGCAGCTCTCCAGACAGGGGCGGTTCACCCCTCCACTTT,CASSSPDRGGSPLHF
few,TRBV15,TRBJ1-2,.,TGTGCCACCAGCATATTAACTAACTATGGCTACACCTTC,CATSILTNYGYTF
.,TRBV10-1,TRBJ2-1,TRBD2,TGCGCCAGCACCCTACCTGGTGAGCGGGGGAGTCCACTCTACAATGAGCAGTTCTTC,CASTLPGERGSPLYNEQFF
.,TRBV7-2,TRBJ2-2,TRBD2,TGTGCCAGCAGCCCCCCCCCGGGGGGGCCCACCGGGGAGCTGTTTTTT,CASSPPPGGPTGELFF
.,TRBV19,TRBJ2-7,TRBD2,TGTGCCAGTAGTATAGGCACTAGCGGGAGTTACGAGCAGTACTTC,CASSIGTSGSYEQYF
.,TRBV5-1,TRBJ2-2,.,TGCGCCAGCAGCTTGGAGGGTAGCGGGAACACCGGGGAGCTGTTTTTT,CASSLEGSGNTGELFF
.,TRBV4-1,TRBJ1-2,TRBD1,TGCGCCAGCAGCCAACTGGGACAGAGCTATGGCTACACCTTC,CASSQLGQSYGYTF
.,TRBV15,TRBJ2-7,.,TGTGCCACCAGCAGAGGTCTAAGCTCCTACGAGCAGTACTTC,CATSRGLSSYEQYF
.,TRBV5-1,TRBJ1-4,.,TGCGCCAGCAGCGGAGGGCGGACTAATGAAAAACTGTTTTTT,CASSGGRTNEKLFF
.,TRBV4-3,TRBJ1-2,TRBD1,TGCGCCAGCAGCCAAGACAACAGGGGGCCTAACTATGGCTACACCTTC,CASSQDNRGPNYGYTF
.,TRBV29-1,TRBJ1-4,.,TGCAGCGTTTGGGAGGGGACACTGTTTTTT,CSVWEGTLFF
.,TRBV6-5,TRBJ2-7,TRBD1,TGTGCCAGCAGTTACTTGACAGGGGGCTACGAGCAGTACTTC,CASSYLTGGYEQYF
.,TRBV29-1,TRBJ1-1,.,TGCAGCGTCAAGCGTGTGGAGGACACTGAAGCTTTCTTT,CSVKRVEDTEAFF
.,TRBV19,TRBJ2-5,.,TGTGCCAGTAGTATGTCAGAACAAGAGACCCAGTACTTC,CASSMSEQETQYF
.,TRBV6-1,TRBJ2-1,.,TGTGCCAGCAGTGAAGCTCCAGGGGCAGAGCAGTTCTTC,CASSEAPGAEQFF
.,TRBV2,TRBJ2-4,TRBD2,TGTGCCAGCAGTAGCGGGGGGATTACCAAAAACATTCAGTACTTC,CASSSGGITKNIQYF
.,TRBV7-3,TRBJ2-7,.,TGTGCCAGCAGCCCTCAGGGTATCCTCGAGCAGTACTTC,CASSPQGILEQYF
.,TRBV6-1,TRBJ2-3,.,TGTGCCAGCAGTGAAATTAGGGCAGGGGGGCCAACAGATACGCAGTATTTT,CASSEIRAGGPTDTQYF
.,TRBV5-4,TRBJ1-4,.,TGTGCCAGCAGCTGGATCAGGGCAAAGGGTAATGAAAAACTGTTTTTT,CASSWIRAKGNEKLFF
.,TRBV7-9,TRBJ2-5,TRBD2,TGTGCCAGCAGCTTAGGGACTAGCGGGGTCAGGGAGACCCAGTACTTC,CASSLGTSGVRETQYF
.,TRBV6-5,TRBJ1-1,.,TGTGCCAGCAGTTACAATAATCGGGGTGACACTGAAGCTTTCTTT,CASSYNNRGDTEAFF
.,TRBV7-2,TRBJ1-1,.,TGTGCCAGCAGCTTAGACAGGGACACTGAAGCTTTCTTT,CASSLDRDTEAFF
.,TRBV23-1,TRBJ2-7,TRBD1,TGCGCCAGCAGTCGGGTGGGGGACAGCGAAGCCTCATCCCCCTACGAGCAGTACTTC,CASSRVGDSEASSPYEQYF
.,TRBV5-8,TRBJ2-4,.,TGTGCCAGCAGCTTGGGGTTGGGCTGGGTCTTCATTCAGTACTTC,CASSLGLGWVFIQYF
.,TRBV21-1,TRBJ2-1,.,TGTGCCAGCAGCATCCGGGACACTTCCTACAATGAGCAGTTCTTC,CASSIRDTSYNEQFF
.,TRBV6-6,TRBJ2-7,.,TGTGCCAGCAGTCCCCCTGAGCCACGGGAGCAGTACTTC,CASSPPEPREQYF
.,TRBV7-3,TRBJ2-3,.,TGTGCCAGCAGCTTAACTGTAAACACAGATACGCAGTATTTT,CASSLTVNTDTQYF
.,TRBV9,TRBJ1-6,.,TGTGCCAGCAGCTCTGGGAGTTCACCCCTCCACTTT,CASSSGSSPLHF
few,TRBV6-1,TRBJ2-1,.,TGTGCCAGCAGTACAGGGAATGAGCAGTTCTTC,CASSTGNEQFF